This T cell receptor (beta chain) was profiled in a study of blood T cell repertoires in COVID-19. Study as a whole: The United States, Italy and Spain were the sources of the acute and convalescent COVID-19 samples.

There are 15 residues in the CDR3. Germline CDR1 and CDR2: GTSNPN and SVGIG (reference sequence). The V and J ends lost 0 bases and 4 bases respectively, with 13 bases between them. Repertoires were generated with immunoSEQ multiplex PCR, while TCRdb's copy carries only in-frame clones and drops some. The table includes about 200,000 clones, roughly 81% detected once. The TCR sequence derives from a woman over 75 with acute or convalescent COVID-19. The genes are TRBV30 and TRBJ1-3; D is unresolved. Sequencing was done on a sample of peripheral blood. CDR3 amino acids: CAWSVQGRKGNTIYF. DNA of the CDR3: TGTGCCTGGAGTGTACAAGGGAGAAAGGGAAACACCATATATTTT.